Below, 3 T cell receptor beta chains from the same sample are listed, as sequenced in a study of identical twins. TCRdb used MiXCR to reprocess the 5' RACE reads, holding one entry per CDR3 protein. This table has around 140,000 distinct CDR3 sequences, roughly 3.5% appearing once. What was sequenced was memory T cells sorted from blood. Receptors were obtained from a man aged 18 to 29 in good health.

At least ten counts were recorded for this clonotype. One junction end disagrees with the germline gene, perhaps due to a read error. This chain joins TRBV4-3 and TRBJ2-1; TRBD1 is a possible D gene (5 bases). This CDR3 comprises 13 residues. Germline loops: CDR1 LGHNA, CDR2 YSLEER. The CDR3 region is CASSPHNRPVLVF. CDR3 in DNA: TGCGCCAGCAGCCCCCACAACAGGCCCGTTCTGGTCTTC.

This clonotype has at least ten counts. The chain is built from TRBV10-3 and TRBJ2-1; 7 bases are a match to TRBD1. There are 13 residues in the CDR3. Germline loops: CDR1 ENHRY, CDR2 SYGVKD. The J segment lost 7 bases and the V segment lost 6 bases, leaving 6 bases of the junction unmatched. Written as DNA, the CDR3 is TGTGCCATCAGGACAGGGTCTTGGAATGAGCAGTTCTTC. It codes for CAIRTGSWNEQFF.

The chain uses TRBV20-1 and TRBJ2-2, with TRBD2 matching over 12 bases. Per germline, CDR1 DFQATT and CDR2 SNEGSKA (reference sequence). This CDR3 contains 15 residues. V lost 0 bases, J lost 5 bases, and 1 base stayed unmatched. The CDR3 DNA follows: TGCAGTGCTAGAGATGGGACTAGCGGGACCGGGGAGCTGTTTTTT. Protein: CSARDGTSGTGELFF.